The 12 T cell receptor beta chains in this list originate from one sample, sequenced in a study of cytomegalovirus exposure and HLA in healthy donors. Assay used: immunoSEQ multiplex PCR; TCRdb lists only in-frame clones, some missing. The sample has roughly 150,000 clones, around 93% seen once; the top ten hold 1.8%. Sequenced material: PBMCs. These receptors were collected from a man aged 18 to 35 in good health and CMV-seropositive.

This clone was recorded once. This same CDR3 is encoded by further DNA sequences in the sample. The V and J genes are TRBV28 and TRBJ1-2; unclear D gene. V was pared by 3 bases and J by 8 bases, with 7 bases between. CDR3 length: 11 amino acids. CDR1 is MDHEN, CDR2 SYDVKM, per germline. This chain's CDR3 is CASSFLGGYTF. DNA for the CDR3: TGTGCCAGCAGTTTTCTCGGGGGCTACACCTTC.

The V call is TRBV10-3, the J call TRBJ2-2; 9 nucleotides match TRBD1. The CDR3 contains 16 residues. The trim removed 2 bases at V and 7 bases at J, leaving 8 bases unmatched. From germline, CDR1 is ENHRY and CDR2 SYGVKD. CDR3 amino acids: CAISEPGTGSDGELFF. The CDR3 nucleotides are TGTGCCATCAGTGAGCCCGGGACAGGGTCGGACGGGGAGCTGTTTTTT.

The chain recombines TRBV2 with TRBJ2-6, with D hard to call. Germline V gene sequence: CDR1 SNHLY, CDR2 FYNNEI. The CDR3 is 14 amino acids. The V gene lost 4 bases and the J gene lost 1 base, with 5 bases spanning the gap. CDR3: CASSGRSGANVLTF. The CDR3 nucleotides are TGTGCCAGCAGTGGCAGGTCTGGGGCCAACGTCCTGACTTTC.

J is TRBJ2-7 and V is TRBV29-1, with 9 bases that match TRBD2. The CDR3 has 13 residues. The germline gives CDR1 SQVTM, CDR2 ANQGSEA. V was pared by 5 bases and J by 5 bases, with 7 bases of the junction left unmatched. CDR3 sequence reads: CSVLREGTDEQYF. The CDR3 coding sequence is TGCAGCGTTTTGCGGGAGGGAACCGACGAGCAGTACTTC.

The chain employs TRBV28 and TRBJ2-7; 9 bases agree with TRBD2. The trim removed 5 bases at V and 2 bases at J, leaving 7 bases unmatched. Germline-derived CDR1 and CDR2 are MDHEN and SYDVKM. This CDR3 comprises 15 residues. The CDR3 loop reads CASSTLAGPTYEQYF. The CDR3 bases are TGTGCCAGCAGTACTCTAGCGGGACCGACCTACGAGCAGTACTTC.

The rearrangement uses TRBV20-1 and TRBJ2-1; perhaps TRBD2 as D (6 bases). Trimming left V 1 base short and J 13 bases short, with 11 bases between. The CDR3 extends over 11 amino acids. CDR1 is DFQATT, CDR2 SNEGSKA, per germline (reference sequence). The CDR3 is CSARGPRDQFF. CDR3 sequence (DNA): TGCAGTGCTAGAGGGCCGCGGGACCAGTTCTTC.

The rearrangement links TRBV29-1 to TRBJ1-2; 7 bases line up with TRBD1. Germline CDR1 reads SQVTM; CDR2 reads ANQGSEA. V lost 1 base and J lost 8; bases outside the gene matches: 7. The CDR3 spans 13 residues. The CDR3 sequence is CSVEGRGLKGYTF. For the CDR3, the DNA is TGCAGCGTTGAAGGAAGGGGGCTGAAGGGCTACACCTTC.

The rearrangement joins TRBV7-8 to TRBJ2-7, with TRBD1 matching over 8 bases. CDR3 length equals 15 residues. V dropped 4 bases and J dropped 6; count of bases not matched to a gene: 11. Germline V lookup: CDR1 SGHVS, CDR2 FQNEAQ. This CDR3 reads CASSSRYLGQGEQYF. CDR3 DNA sequence: TGTGCCAGCAGCTCGAGATACTTAGGACAGGGCGAGCAGTACTTC.

This clone occurred once. CDR3 sequence reads: CASSLDRGQPQHF. The CDR3 DNA reads TGTGCCAGCAGCTTAGATCGCGGTCAGCCCCAGCATTTT. V gene TRBV7-6 combines with J gene TRBJ1-5; D unclear. Germline values: CDR1 SGHVS, CDR2 FNYEAQ. The V end lost 1 base, the J end lost 6 bases, and 7 bases lay between the germline ends. The CDR3 has 13 amino acids. Variable domain in full (rest from reference TRBV7-6 and TRBJ1-5): GAGVSQSPRYKVTKRGQDVALRCDPISGHVSLYWYRQALGQGPEFLTYFNYEAQQDKSGLPNDRFSAERPEGSISTLTIQRTEQRDSAMYRCASSLDRGQPQHFGDGTRLSIL.

DNA for the CDR3: TGTGCCAGCAGCCTACTAGCGGGAGTGAGTAACTACGAGCAGTACTTC. Translation: CASSLLAGVSNYEQYF. This sequence joins TRBV11-2 and TRBJ2-7; 11 bases match TRBD2. Unmatched junction bases numbered 9, after V lost 5 bases and J lost 3 bases. Germline V gene data show CDR1 as SGHAT and CDR2 as FQNNGV. This CDR3 has 16 residues.

About this clone itself: An end of the junction does not agree with germline; a read error may underlie this. The genes are TRBV7-6 and TRBJ2-7, with 7 bases fitting TRBD2. The CDR3 loop spans 15 amino acids. In germline, CDR1 is SGHVS, CDR2 FNYEAQ. The CDR3 here is CASSLASGTHYEQYF. DNA for the CDR3: TGTGCCAGCAGCCTAGCCAGCGGGACCCACTACGAGCAGTACTTC.

The chain uses TRBV5-1 and TRBJ2-1, with 7 nucleotides matching TRBD2. This CDR3 has 17 residues. Germline V CDR1 and CDR2: SGHRS, YFSETQ. The V and J ends lost 1 base and 4 bases, in that order; junction bases with no gene match: 11. As DNA, the CDR3 is TGCGCCAGCAGCTTGTGGGGCGGCGGGGGAGCTTACAATGAGCAGTTCTTC. Translation: CASSLWGGGGAYNEQFF.